This is a list of T cell receptor beta chains from one sample in a study of cytomegalovirus exposure and HLA in healthy donors. Generated by immunoSEQ multiplex PCR, the TCRdb table keeps only in-frame clones and is missing some. The sample carries approximately 170,000 clones, 81% recorded once. Specimen: PBMCs. These receptors were collected from a man in his forties or fifties in good health and CMV-seropositive. Both conserved end residues are part of each CDR3. D genes are given only for firm matches. Size tells how often a clone was seen (once, few, many) or the class of an expanded clone, and some rows leave it out.

v_call: TRBV5-4
clone_size: NA
j_call: TRBJ2-1
d_call: NA
cdr3_nt: TGTGCCAGCAGGCTTGAGCCAGCGGATAACAATGAGCAGTTCTTC
cdr3_aa: CASRLEPADNNEQFF

v_call: TRBV5-1
clone_size: once
j_call: TRBJ1-3
d_call: NA
cdr3_nt: TGCGCCAGCAGCTTGGACAGAGGAAACACCATATATTTT
cdr3_aa: CASSLDRGNTIYF

v_call: TRBV2
clone_size: NA
j_call: TRBJ1-1
d_call: TRBD1
cdr3_nt: TGTGCCAGCTTCAGGGGGACGACTGAAGCTTTCTTT
cdr3_aa: CASFRGTTEAFF

v_call: TRBV9
clone_size: NA
j_call: TRBJ1-1
d_call: NA
cdr3_nt: TGTGCCAGCAGCGTAAGGGGTTTGGACACTGAAGCTTTCTTT
cdr3_aa: CASSVRGLDTEAFF

v_call: TRBV28
clone_size: few
j_call: TRBJ2-2
d_call: NA
cdr3_nt: TGTGCCAGCAGTCGGACCGGGGAGCTGTTTTTT
cdr3_aa: CASSRTGELFF

v_call: TRBV6-5
clone_size: NA
j_call: TRBJ1-4
d_call: NA
cdr3_nt: TGTGCCAGCAGAGGGCAGGGGATAATAGAAAAACTGTTTTTT
cdr3_aa: CASRGQGIIEKLFF

v_call: TRBV6-6
clone_size: NA
j_call: TRBJ1-1
d_call: NA
cdr3_nt: TGTGCCAGCAGGAGCGCGGACACTGAAGCTTTCTTT
cdr3_aa: CASRSADTEAFF

v_call: TRBV10-3
clone_size: NA
j_call: TRBJ1-5
d_call: NA
cdr3_nt: TGTGCCATCAGTGACCTAGGTTATCAGCCCCAGCATTTT
cdr3_aa: CAISDLGYQPQHF

v_call: TRBV7-6
clone_size: NA
j_call: TRBJ1-1
d_call: NA
cdr3_nt: TGTGCCAGCAGCTTAGCGCGGGGGGCGCGTACTGAAGCTTTCTTT
cdr3_aa: CASSLARGARTEAFF

v_call: TRBV21-1
clone_size: NA
j_call: TRBJ1-5
d_call: NA
cdr3_nt: TGTGCCAGCAGCTCGCAAAGGGGGTTT
cdr3_aa: CASSSQRGF

v_call: TRBV7-2
clone_size: NA
j_call: TRBJ1-1
d_call: NA
cdr3_nt: TGTGCCAGCAGCCCCGTGGGGGGACTCACTGAAGCTTTCTTT
cdr3_aa: CASSPVGGLTEAFF

v_call: TRBV4-1
clone_size: NA
j_call: TRBJ2-1
d_call: TRBD2
cdr3_nt: TGCGCCAGTACCAAACCCCGGACTAGCGGGGGGCAACGACCGTACAATGAGCAGTTCTTC
cdr3_aa: CASTKPRTSGGQRPYNEQFF

v_call: TRBV5-1
clone_size: few
j_call: TRBJ2-3
d_call: TRBD1
cdr3_nt: TGCGCCAGCAGCTTAACTACCGGGACAGGGGCAGAGGATACGCAGTATTTT
cdr3_aa: CASSLTTGTGAEDTQYF

v_call: TRBV11-2
clone_size: once
j_call: TRBJ2-5
d_call: TRBD1
cdr3_nt: TGTGCCAGCAGCACGAGACGACAGGGGGCGGGAGAGACCCAGTACTTC
cdr3_aa: CASSTRRQGAGETQYF

v_call: TRBV4-1
clone_size: NA
j_call: TRBJ2-7
d_call: NA
cdr3_nt: TGCGCCAGCAGCCATCAGCGCCGAGGAGACTACGAGCAGTACTTC
cdr3_aa: CASSHQRRGDYEQYF

v_call: TRBV7-7
clone_size: NA
j_call: TRBJ2-1
d_call: TRBD2
cdr3_nt: TGTGCTAGCAGCTTAGCGGGCTATTCCGGTGAGCAGTTCTTC
cdr3_aa: CASSLAGYSGEQFF

v_call: TRBV6-5
clone_size: NA
j_call: TRBJ1-1
d_call: TRBD1
cdr3_nt: TGTGCCAGCAGTTCTGACAGGGGGAACACTGAAGCTTTCTTT
cdr3_aa: CASSSDRGNTEAFF

v_call: TRBV7-3
clone_size: NA
j_call: TRBJ2-6
d_call: TRBD1
cdr3_nt: TGTGCCAGCAGCTTGTATGGACAGGGGTACTCTGGGGCCAACGTCCTGACTTTC
cdr3_aa: CASSLYGQGYSGANVLTF

v_call: TRBV30
clone_size: NA
j_call: TRBJ2-3
d_call: NA
cdr3_nt: TGTGCCTGGAGCCCTCCAAGGGGTCGCACAGATACGCAGTATTTT
cdr3_aa: CAWSPPRGRTDTQYF

v_call: TRBV2
clone_size: NA
j_call: TRBJ2-3
d_call: NA
cdr3_nt: TGTGCCAGCAGCTACAGGGCAGATACGCAGTATTTT
cdr3_aa: CASSYRADTQYF

v_call: TRBV4-3
clone_size: NA
j_call: TRBJ2-7
d_call: NA
cdr3_nt: TGCGCCAGCAGCCAAGGCTTCGGTGGGAGCGCCTCCTACGAGCAGTACTTC
cdr3_aa: CASSQGFGGSASYEQYF

v_call: TRBV9
clone_size: NA
j_call: TRBJ2-1
d_call: TRBD1
cdr3_nt: TGTGCCAGCAGCGTAGGGACAGGGTCCTACAATGAGCAGTTCTTC
cdr3_aa: CASSVGTGSYNEQFF

v_call: TRBV19
clone_size: NA
j_call: TRBJ2-1
d_call: NA
cdr3_nt: TGTGCCAGTAGCTCACCGGCACTAGCTCAGTTCTTC
cdr3_aa: CASSSPALAQFF

v_call: TRBV29-1
clone_size: NA
j_call: TRBJ2-7
d_call: TRBD2
cdr3_nt: TGCAGCGCCGGAGGGACTAGCGGGAGCATCTACGAGCAGTACTTC
cdr3_aa: CSAGGTSGSIYEQYF

v_call: TRBV29-1
clone_size: NA
j_call: TRBJ2-2
d_call: TRBD1
cdr3_nt: TGCAGCGTCAGGGGGCCCTTCCAGACCGGGGAGCTGTTTTTT
cdr3_aa: CSVRGPFQTGELFF

v_call: TRBV9
clone_size: NA
j_call: TRBJ2-1
d_call: NA
cdr3_nt: TGTGCCAGCAGCGTAGTCAACAATGAGCAGTTCTTC
cdr3_aa: CASSVVNNEQFF

v_call: TRBV30
clone_size: NA
j_call: TRBJ1-5
d_call: NA
cdr3_nt: TGTGCCTACAGCCTGGACACGTACAATCAGCCCCAGCATTTT
cdr3_aa: CAYSLDTYNQPQHF

v_call: TRBV5-1
clone_size: NA
j_call: TRBJ1-4
d_call: NA
cdr3_nt: TGCGCCAGCAGCGTCCAACAGGGCGGTAGTGAAAAACTGTTTTTT
cdr3_aa: CASSVQQGGSEKLFF

v_call: TRBV9
clone_size: NA
j_call: TRBJ1-5
d_call: NA
cdr3_nt: TGTGCCAGCAGCGAGGAGGACAATCAGCCCCAGCATTTT
cdr3_aa: CASSEEDNQPQHF

v_call: TRBV6-5
clone_size: NA
j_call: TRBJ2-1
d_call: TRBD2
cdr3_nt: TGTGCCAGCAGTTATTCCCCAGCGGGAGGCCAGAATGAGCAGTTCTTC
cdr3_aa: CASSYSPAGGQNEQFF

v_call: TRBV9
clone_size: NA
j_call: TRBJ2-2
d_call: NA
cdr3_nt: TGTGCCAGCAGCGTAGGGGCAGCCGGTACCGGGGAGCTGTTTTTT
cdr3_aa: CASSVGAAGTGELFF

v_call: TRBV7-9
clone_size: NA
j_call: TRBJ2-3
d_call: NA
cdr3_nt: TGTGCCATCCCCCCTAACGAGGGCGAGAGCACAGATACGCAGTATTTT
cdr3_aa: CAIPPNEGESTDTQYF

v_call: TRBV5-4
clone_size: NA
j_call: TRBJ2-4
d_call: NA
cdr3_nt: TGTGCCAGCAGCTTGGCGGGGAGGCAGGCCAAAAACATTCAGTACTTC
cdr3_aa: CASSLAGRQAKNIQYF

v_call: TRBV4-2
clone_size: NA
j_call: TRBJ2-7
d_call: NA
cdr3_nt: TGTGCCAGCAGCCAACAGATTTTTTCGGAGCAGTACTTC
cdr3_aa: CASSQQIFSEQYF

v_call: TRBV4-3
clone_size: NA
j_call: TRBJ1-1
d_call: NA
cdr3_nt: TGCGCCAGCAGCCAAGATGGGCGGACAGCCATTAGGGCTTTCTTT
cdr3_aa: CASSQDGRTAIRAFF

v_call: TRBV7-3
clone_size: NA
j_call: TRBJ2-1
d_call: TRBD2
cdr3_nt: TGTGCCAGCAGCCTCCGGACTAGCGGGTACAATGAGCAGTTCTTC
cdr3_aa: CASSLRTSGYNEQFF

v_call: TRBV6-5
clone_size: NA
j_call: TRBJ1-6
d_call: TRBD1
cdr3_nt: TGTGCCACCTTCCGAGGACAGGGTTTTCCCCTCCACTTT
cdr3_aa: CATFRGQGFPLHF

v_call: TRBV7-3
clone_size: few
j_call: TRBJ2-1
d_call: TRBD2
cdr3_nt: TGTGCCAGCAGCTTGACTAGCGGGAGAGGGAATGAGCAGTTCTTC
cdr3_aa: CASSLTSGRGNEQFF

v_call: TRBV7-9
clone_size: NA
j_call: TRBJ2-3
d_call: NA
cdr3_nt: TGTGCCAGCTTTCGTCGCGGAATCAACACAGATACGCAGTATTTT
cdr3_aa: CASFRRGINTDTQYF

v_call: TRBV5-1
clone_size: NA
j_call: TRBJ2-5
d_call: TRBD1
cdr3_nt: TGCGCCAGCAGCCCACTGACAGGGGGCGGGGGAGAGACCCAGTACTTC
cdr3_aa: CASSPLTGGGGETQYF

v_call: TRBV4-1
clone_size: NA
j_call: TRBJ2-7
d_call: NA
cdr3_nt: TGCGCCAGCAGCCAAGGAACCTCAGGGATATACGAGCAGTACTTC
cdr3_aa: CASSQGTSGIYEQYF

v_call: TRBV21-1
clone_size: NA
j_call: TRBJ2-7
d_call: NA
cdr3_nt: TGTGCCAGCAGCCCCGGGACTAGCGGGCAAAGCTCCTACGAGCAGTACTTC
cdr3_aa: CASSPGTSGQSSYEQYF

v_call: TRBV2
clone_size: NA
j_call: TRBJ1-4
d_call: NA
cdr3_nt: TGTGCCAGCAGAAGGACAGTAGGGGATGAAAAACTGTTTTTT
cdr3_aa: CASRRTVGDEKLFF

v_call: TRBV6-5
clone_size: NA
j_call: TRBJ2-5
d_call: NA
cdr3_nt: TGTGCCAGCAGTTTCCCGGGTCTCCTGGAGACCCAGTACTTC
cdr3_aa: CASSFPGLLETQYF

v_call: TRBV7-3
clone_size: NA
j_call: TRBJ2-3
d_call: NA
cdr3_nt: TGTGCCAGCAGCACCGGGAGCGGCGGGGGCCCAACAGATACGCAGTATTTT
cdr3_aa: CASSTGSGGGPTDTQYF

v_call: TRBV7-9
clone_size: NA
j_call: TRBJ2-7
d_call: TRBD1
cdr3_nt: TGTGCCAGCAGCCTCGACCGGACAGGGGCGTACGAGCAGTACTTC
cdr3_aa: CASSLDRTGAYEQYF

v_call: TRBV6-1
clone_size: once
j_call: TRBJ2-2
d_call: NA
cdr3_nt: TGTGCCAGCAGGGAGAAATGGACCGGGGAGCTGTTTTTT
cdr3_aa: CASREKWTGELFF

v_call: TRBV6-5
clone_size: NA
j_call: TRBJ1-5
d_call: TRBD1
cdr3_nt: TGTGCCAGCAGCCCGACAGGGAGGAGCAATCAGCCCCAGCATTTT
cdr3_aa: CASSPTGRSNQPQHF

v_call: TRBV9
clone_size: NA
j_call: TRBJ1-1
d_call: TRBD1
cdr3_nt: TGTGCCAGCAGCCCACGACAGGGGGGGGAGAACACTGAAGCTTTCTTT
cdr3_aa: CASSPRQGGENTEAFF

v_call: TRBV29-1
clone_size: NA
j_call: TRBJ1-1
d_call: NA
cdr3_nt: TGCAGCGTTGAAGGGGGGACTCAAGCTTTCTTT
cdr3_aa: CSVEGGTQAFF

v_call: TRBV6-5
clone_size: NA
j_call: TRBJ1-3
d_call: NA
cdr3_nt: TGTGCCAGCAGTTACCGATTCGGGGACACCATATATTTT
cdr3_aa: CASSYRFGDTIYF

v_call: TRBV6-5
clone_size: NA
j_call: TRBJ2-1
d_call: TRBD2
cdr3_nt: TGTGCCAGCAGTCGTAGCGGGTTCTCCTACAATGAGCAGTTCTTC
cdr3_aa: CASSRSGFSYNEQFF

v_call: TRBV19
clone_size: NA
j_call: TRBJ2-7
d_call: TRBD2
cdr3_nt: TGTGCCAGTAGTATAGTAGCGGGGGGTATCTACGAGCAGTACTTC
cdr3_aa: CASSIVAGGIYEQYF

v_call: TRBV28
clone_size: NA
j_call: TRBJ1-2
d_call: NA
cdr3_nt: TGTGCCAGCAGTTTAGACTTGGGTAACTATGGCTACACCTTC
cdr3_aa: CASSLDLGNYGYTF

v_call: TRBV4-2
clone_size: NA
j_call: TRBJ2-2
d_call: NA
cdr3_nt: TGTGCCAGCAGCCAAGATCCGGGCGGAAGGGGCAGAAAGAACACCGGGGAGCTGTTTTTT
cdr3_aa: CASSQDPGGRGRKNTGELFF

v_call: TRBV28
clone_size: NA
j_call: TRBJ2-7
d_call: NA
cdr3_nt: TGTGCCAGCCCGGCTAGCGAGCAGTACTTC
cdr3_aa: CASPASEQYF

v_call: TRBV2
clone_size: NA
j_call: TRBJ1-1
d_call: TRBD1
cdr3_nt: TGTGCCAGTACTAACAGGGGGCACATGAACACTGAAGCTTTCTTT
cdr3_aa: CASTNRGHMNTEAFF

v_call: TRBV2
clone_size: NA
j_call: TRBJ1-1
d_call: TRBD1
cdr3_nt: TGTGCCAGCAGTGTAGGGGGCGGGAACACTGAAGCTTTCTTT
cdr3_aa: CASSVGGGNTEAFF